The 30 T cell receptor beta chains listed next were all sequenced from one sample in a study of blood T cell repertoires in COVID-19 (dated by TCRdb to the early 2020s). Preparation of the library involved the immunoSEQ multiplex PCR assay. TCRdb obtained this table from immuneACCESS and retained in-frame rearrangements with V and J assigned. These tables miss some clones; where compared with another copy, unresolved V genes account for less than half of the shortfall, and the remainder is unexplained. This sample has some 140,000 clones in its table, and 75% to 90% of those were observed once. Over 15% of the sample rests with the top ten. The sample taken for sequencing was PBMCs or T cells enriched from blood (not recorded which). These receptors originate from a man between 25 and 39 years old who had recovered from COVID-19.

This chain connects TRBV2 to TRBJ2-1; possible D gene TRBD2, 6 bases. This CDR3 has 12 amino acids. Germline lookup yields CDR1 SNHLY and CDR2 FYNNEI. V was cut by 4 bases and J by 10 bases, with 11 bases left in between. CDR3 in amino acids: CASSVTSHEQFF. The DNA for the CDR3 is TGTGCCAGCAGTGTTACTAGCCACGAGCAGTTCTTC.

The chain couples TRBV11-2 to TRBJ2-1, with D possibly TRBD2 on 6 matching bases. Germline loops: CDR1 SGHAT, CDR2 FQNNGV. The CDR3 is 16 amino acids. Trimming stripped 1 base from V and 6 bases from J, with 16 bases between. The DNA for the CDR3 is TGTGCCAGCAGCTTAGTTTTGCGGGACCGACCCAATGAGCAGTTCTTC. Amino acids: CASSLVLRDRPNEQFF.

The chain links TRBV4-1 to TRBJ1-5; D unclear. Trimming left V 1 base short and J 0 bases short, with 10 bases between. Germline assignment: CDR1 MGHRA and CDR2 YSYEKL. The CDR3 runs 16 residues. The CDR3 is CASSQGSGDSNQPQHF. The CDR3 DNA follows: TGCGCCAGCAGCCAAGGGTCCGGTGATAGCAATCAGCCCCAGCATTTT.

The chain employs TRBV5-1 and TRBJ2-3; 9 nucleotides agree with TRBD2. The CDR3 spans 16 residues. Losses at the gene ends were 3 bases for V and 1 base for J; bases not matched to a gene: 6. CDR1 SGHRS and CDR2 YFSETQ come from the germline V gene. The CDR3 nucleotides are TGCGCCAGCAGCTCGGCGGGACTAGCTGGCACAGATACGCAGTATTTT. This encodes CASSSAGLAGTDTQYF.

This clone was observed once. The V call is TRBV5-1, the J call TRBJ1-1, with D possibly matching TRBD1 (5 bases). This CDR3 has 18 residues. Trimming left V 1 base short and J 2 bases short, with 21 bases between. Germline CDR1 reads SGHRS; CDR2 reads YFSETQ. CDR3 amino acids: CASSLNPRPLTVNTEAFF. The CDR3 bases are TGCGCCAGCAGCTTGAACCCGCGCCCATTGACAGTTAACACTGAAGCTTTCTTT. Drawing the rest from reference TRBV5-1 and TRBJ1-1, the complete variable domain is KAGVTQTPRYLIKTRGQQVTLSCSPISGHRSVSWYQQTPGQGLQFLFEYFSETQRNKGNFPGRFSGRQFSNSRSEMNVSTLELGDSALYLCASSLNPRPLTVNTEAFFGQGTRLTVV.

The chain is built from TRBV20-1 and TRBJ1-2; D is undetermined. Trimming took off 4 bases at V and 8 bases at J, with 14 bases between the two ends. The CDR3 is 12 amino acids. CDR1 is DFQATT, CDR2 SNEGSKA, per germline (reference sequence). CDR3 loop: CSANDRLGGYTF. For the CDR3, the DNA is TGCAGTGCTAATGACCGACTAGGCGGCTACACCTTC.

V and J are TRBV19 and TRBJ1-5; 8 nucleotides align to TRBD1. Per germline, CDR1 LNHDA and CDR2 SQIVND (reference sequence). The CDR3 has 17 residues. V gave up 4 bases and J gave up 6 bases; unmatched junction bases: 14. The CDR3 DNA reads TGTGCCAGTAGTACCGGACAGGGTCTACTGAGGGGTCAGCCCCAGCATTTT. Translating it yields CASSTGQGLLRGQPQHF.

This clone is categorized as medium-sized. The rearrangement uses TRBV5-1 and TRBJ2-7; 8 bases map to TRBD1. V was pared by 1 base and J by 0 bases, with 3 bases of the junction left unmatched. Germline V gene lookup returns CDR1 SGHRS and CDR2 YFSETQ. This CDR3 spans 15 amino acids. The chain's CDR3 is CASSLWDRSSYEQYF. The DNA of the CDR3 is TGCGCCAGCAGCTTGTGGGACAGGAGCTCCTACGAGCAGTACTTC. The entire variable domain, with the rest obtained from reference TRBV5-1 and TRBJ2-7, is as follows: KAGVTQTPRYLIKTRGQQVTLSCSPISGHRSVSWYQQTPGQGLQFLFEYFSETQRNKGNFPGRFSGRQFSNSRSEMNVSTLELGDSALYLCASSLWDRSSYEQYFGPGTRLTVT.

The chain is built from TRBV11-2 and TRBJ2-3, with TRBD2 matching over 10 bases. Germline lookup yields CDR1 SGHAT and CDR2 FQNNGV. V gave up 1 base and J gave up 2 bases; unmatched junction bases: 3. The CDR3 extends over 16 amino acids. The CDR3 DNA sequence: TGTGCCAGCAGCTTAGGGCTAGCGGGAGTCACAGATACGCAGTATTTT. Translated: CASSLGLAGVTDTQYF.

This clone was found once. The chain combines TRBV4-1 with TRBJ2-1; D might be TRBD2 (6 bases). The CDR3 length is 16 residues. Germline assignment: CDR1 MGHRA and CDR2 YSYEKL. V gave up 8 bases and J gave up 1 base, with 18 bases separating them. CDR3 nucleotide sequence: TGCGCCAGCCGCGGGGAACGGGAGTGGTCCTACAATGAGCAGTTCTTC. This encodes CASRGEREWSYNEQFF.

The chain joins TRBV19 to TRBJ1-5; 10 positions match TRBD1. CDR3 length: 17 residues. J gave up 0 bases and V 6 bases, and 8 bases lay outside the gene matches. The germline CDR1 and CDR2 sequences are LNHDA and SQIVND (reference sequence). The CDR3 DNA reads TGTGCCAGTAGCACCGGACAGGGGGGGTATAGCAATCAGCCCCAGCATTTT. Its translation is CASSTGQGGYSNQPQHF.

This clone came up once. J is TRBJ1-1 and V is TRBV10-1; D unresolved. V was pared by 3 bases and J by 9 bases, with 8 bases between. Germline CDR1 is WNHNN and CDR2 is SYGVQD (reference sequence). The CDR3 has 11 residues. The DNA for the CDR3 is TGCGCCAGCAGTGAAGGGAGTCAAGCTTTCTTT. Protein sequence: CASSEGSQAFF.

The V call is TRBV9, the J call TRBJ2-1; no definite D call. The V gene lost 1 base and the J gene lost 2 bases, with 10 bases spanning the gap. CDR1 SGDLS and CDR2 YYNGEE come from the germline V gene. The CDR3 spans 15 residues. CDR3 sequence (DNA): TGTGCCAGCAGCGTATCGGGTCAGACCTACAATGAGCAGTTCTTC. Protein product: CASSVSGQTYNEQFF.

On this clone itself: The same CDR3 arises from other DNA sequences in this sample as well. V usage is TRBV27 and J usage is TRBJ2-1; unclear D gene. Trimming stripped 5 bases from V and 3 bases from J, with 8 bases between. Germline V gene lookup returns CDR1 MNHEY and CDR2 SMNVEV (reference sequence). This CDR3 region has 13 residues. The CDR3 DNA sequence: TGTGCCAGCAGTCCTACGGTCTACAATGAGCAGTTCTTC. Translating it yields CASSPTVYNEQFF.

The J gene is TRBJ2-5, the V gene TRBV3-1 (or the pseudogene TRBV3-2); D not resolved. Trimming took 1 base from V and 5 from J, leaving 5 bases between them. Per the germline V gene, CDR1 is LGHDT and CDR2 is YNNKEL (reference sequence). This CDR3 is 12 amino acids long. As DNA, the CDR3 is TGTGCCAGCAGCCAAGCCGGGGAGACCCAGTACTTC. This encodes CASSQAGETQYF.

This clone showed up just once. The chain joins TRBV29-1 to TRBJ1-1; TRBD1 aligns across 7 bases. V gave up 7 bases and J gave up 4 bases; unmatched junction bases: 3. This CDR3 is 11 amino acids long. Germline CDR1 is SQVTM and CDR2 is ANQGSEA. The CDR3 bases are TGCAGCGCCCAGGGGGGCACTGAAGCTTTCTTT. Its protein product is CSAQGGTEAFF.

The chain combines TRBV19 with TRBJ2-2, with 7 bases that match TRBD1. J lost 7 bases, V lost 5 bases, and 7 bases had no gene match. Germline V gives CDR1 LNHDA, CDR2 SQIVND (reference sequence). This CDR3 has 14 amino acids. The DNA of the CDR3 is TGTGCCAGTAGTCTACAGGGGTTGGTCGGGGAGCTGTTTTTT. Protein: CASSLQGLVGELFF.

The chain uses TRBV21-1 and TRBJ1-4; the listed D gene, TRBD1, was not tested against the DNA. TRBV21-1 is assigned pseudogene status. This CDR3 spans 14 amino acids. CDR3 nucleotides: TGTGCCAGCAGGTGGACAGGGGCTGCAGAAAAACTGTTTTTT. Protein product: CASRWTGAAEKLFF.

The chain links TRBV7-9 to TRBJ2-2; a weak D match, TRBD2 (7 bases). V lost 8 bases, J lost 4 bases, and 20 bases lay in between. In germline, CDR1 is SEHNR, CDR2 FQNEAQ (reference sequence). The CDR3 contains 16 residues. CDR3 DNA: TGTGCCAGCCTAGCGGCGCGGGGGCGGGGCACCGGGGAGCTGTTTTTT. Translated, it gives CASLAARGRGTGELFF.

The V gene is TRBV3-1 (or the pseudogene TRBV3-2), the J gene TRBJ1-1, with a possible D match to TRBD1 (5 bases). CDR3 length equals 13 residues. Trimming removed 2 bases at V and 4 bases at J, with 8 bases between. Germline CDR1 LGHDT, CDR2 YNNKEL (reference sequence). The CDR3 DNA follows: TGTGCCAGCAGCCAACCAGGGTTCACTGAAGCTTTCTTT. Protein product: CASSQPGFTEAFF.

The V gene is TRBV9, the J gene TRBJ1-4, with 7 bases matching TRBD1. The CDR3 consists of 18 residues. Per the germline V gene, CDR1 is SGDLS and CDR2 is YYNGEE. The J segment lost 0 bases and the V segment lost 5 bases, leaving 13 bases of the junction unmatched. CDR3 protein: CASSRDSPTFATNEKLFF. CDR3 nucleotides: TGTGCCAGCAGTCGGGACAGCCCAACTTTTGCAACTAATGAAAAACTGTTTTTT.

The rearrangement joins TRBV5-1 to TRBJ2-2, with TRBD1 identical over 7 bases. CDR1 and CDR2 from the germline V gene are SGHRS and YFSETQ. The CDR3 is made up of 15 amino acids. Trimming took 0 bases from V and 5 from J; bases not matched to a gene: 4. As DNA, the CDR3 is TGCGCCAGCAGCTTGGGGGGACAGTCGACCGGGGAGCTGTTTTTT. It is translated as CASSLGGQSTGELFF.

This clone appeared once. The CDR3 loop is CASGDPGGTGSTEAFF. The CDR3 DNA reads as TGTGCCAGTGGGGACCCCGGCGGGACAGGGAGCACTGAAGCTTTCTTT. This chain joins TRBV19 and TRBJ1-1; 9 bases agree with TRBD1. CDR1 is LNHDA, CDR2 SQIVND, per germline (reference sequence). V gave up 8 bases and J gave up 4 bases; unmatched junction bases: 14. The CDR3 has 16 amino acids.

This clone was picked up one time. The chain couples TRBV4-1 to TRBJ2-1; D perhaps matches TRBD2 (5 bases). Germline CDR1 reads MGHRA; CDR2 reads YSYEKL. CDR3 length: 14 amino acids. Between the trimmed V and J ends, which lost 1 base and 9 bases, there was a span of 13 bases. The CDR3 DNA is TGCGCCAGCAGCCAAGTTGGACCGGGGAGTGAGCAGTTCTTC. Translation gives CASSQVGPGSEQFF.

The chain combines TRBV3-1 (or the pseudogene TRBV3-2) with TRBJ2-1, with a tentative D call TRBD1 (6 bases). The germline gives CDR1 LGHDT, CDR2 YNNKEL (reference sequence). The length of the CDR3 is 16 residues. V was trimmed by 4 bases and J by 2 bases, leaving 15 bases between them. The CDR3 reads CASSRIHRATYNEQFF. DNA for the CDR3: TGTGCCAGCAGCCGAATTCACAGGGCGACCTACAATGAGCAGTTCTTC.

This chain uses TRBV4-2 with TRBJ2-1; D is perhaps TRBD2 (5 bases). Trimming removed 0 bases from V and 2 bases from J, with 8 bases in between. Per germline, CDR1 LGHNA and CDR2 YNFKEQ. The CDR3 runs to 15 residues. CDR3 nucleotides: TGTGCCAGCAGCCAAGAGGACTCAGCCTACAATGAGCAGTTCTTC. Encoded protein: CASSQEDSAYNEQFF.

The chain combines TRBV27 with TRBJ1-1, with D uncertain. The CDR3 loop spans 13 amino acids. Germline loops: CDR1 MNHEY, CDR2 SMNVEV (reference sequence). V was clipped by 3 bases and J by 6 bases, with 11 bases between them. The CDR3 protein is CASSFGVEAEAFF. The DNA of the CDR3 is TGTGCCAGCAGTTTCGGGGTAGAGGCTGAAGCTTTCTTT.

The gene calls are TRBV9 and TRBJ1-2; maybe TRBD1 (5 bases). This CDR3 contains 14 residues. Trimming removed 4 bases from V and 4 bases from J, with 14 bases in between. Germline V lookup: CDR1 SGDLS, CDR2 YYNGEE. CDR3 bases: TGTGCCAGCAGCTCAACGGGGGTTTCCTATGGCTACACCTTC. Translating gives CASSSTGVSYGYTF.

This chain connects TRBV5-5 to TRBJ1-1; no firm D call. V was clipped by 2 bases and J by 4 bases, with 12 bases between them. Germline V gene data show CDR1 as SGHKS and CDR2 as YYEKEE (reference sequence). This CDR3 has 14 residues. As DNA, the CDR3 is TGTGCCAGCAGCTTAAACCGGGTTACCACTGAAGCTTTCTTT. Amino acid sequence: CASSLNRVTTEAFF.

V usage is TRBV5-1 and J usage is TRBJ1-2; D uncertain. The CDR3 sequence is 15 residues long. Deletions cut 0 bases from V and 5 bases from J, with 14 bases between. The V gene's germline CDR1 is SGHRS and CDR2 YFSETQ. CDR3 residues: CASSLDQPSIYGYTF. The CDR3 DNA sequence: TGCGCCAGCAGCTTGGACCAACCCAGTATTTATGGCTACACCTTC.